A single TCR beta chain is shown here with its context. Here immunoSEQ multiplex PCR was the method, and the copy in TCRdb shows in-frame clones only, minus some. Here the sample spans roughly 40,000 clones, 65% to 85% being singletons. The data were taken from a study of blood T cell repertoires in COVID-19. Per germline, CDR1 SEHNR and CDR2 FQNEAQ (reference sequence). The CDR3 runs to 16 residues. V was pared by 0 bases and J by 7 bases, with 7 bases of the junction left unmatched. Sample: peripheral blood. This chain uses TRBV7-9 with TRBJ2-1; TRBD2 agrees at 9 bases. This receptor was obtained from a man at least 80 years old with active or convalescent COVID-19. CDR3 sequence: CASSLAMGLAQNEQFF. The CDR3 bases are TGTGCCAGCAGCTTAGCAATGGGACTAGCACAAAATGAGCAGTTCTTC.